The T cell receptor beta chain described here comes from a study of Ad26.COV2.S vaccination and SARS-CoV-2 variants. Study summary: A participant enrolled in the COV1001 Ad26.COV2.S trial arm provided the sample. Findings and limits, study-wide: Researchers cautioned that TCR breadth and depth analyses may have underestimated total T cell responses. Vaccine and placebo recipients had comparable breadth of non-spike TCRs.

Treatment indicated: about 20 received Ad26.COV2.S at low or high dose, single or two shots; about 5 received placebo; per-sample allocation not given. The investigators took samples on day 63 after the first vaccine or placebo injection. The CDR3 consists of 12 residues. V lost 8 bases and J lost 4; bases outside the gene matches: 3. CDR1 is SNHLY, CDR2 FYNNEI, per germline. In regard to this clone: Its specificity is unknown.

TCRdb's copy holds only in-frame clones and misses some; the assay was immunoSEQ multiplex PCR. The table lists fewer than 400,000 clones, roughly 90% of them singletons. The source is a person between 18 and 65 years old who received the Ad26.COV2.S COVID-19 vaccine or a placebo. J is TRBJ2-3 and V is TRBV2; 7 positions match TRBD2. The sequences come from peripheral blood, collected in a trial of Ad26.COV2.S vaccine versus placebo. The CDR3 DNA follows: TGTGCCAGCTTTGGGGGGGCAGATACGCAGTATTTT. As protein: CASFGGADTQYF. The full variable domain, its missing parts supplied by reference TRBV2 and TRBJ2-3, is EPEVTQTPSHQVTQMGQEVILRCVPISNHLYFYWYRQILGQKVEFLVSFYNNEISEKSEIFDDQFSVERPDGSNFTLKIRSTKLEDSAMYFCASFGGADTQYFGPGTRLTVL.